This T cell receptor (beta chain) is drawn from a study of neoadjuvant nivolumab and ipilimumab in lung cancer. The study's findings and limits: From pretherapy to surgery, tumor richness and clonality rose with dual therapy. A small number of samples were TCR sequenced.

On this clone itself: Its cognate antigen is unknown.

Clones were read by immunoSEQ multiplex PCR, and TCRdb kept only the in-frame ones, dropping some. Here the sample spans 10,000 to 15,000 clones, under 97% being singletons. This TCR was recovered from an adult with non-small cell lung cancer. This specimen consisted of peripheral blood, obtained after neoadjuvant nivolumab, alone or with ipilimumab, at or shortly before surgery.

CDR3 amino acids: CASSPDRVHTQYF. The CDR3 bases are TGTGCCAGCAGCCCGGACAGGGTTCATACGCAGTATTTT. V gene TRBV11-3 combines with J gene TRBJ2-3; 8 bases match TRBD1. The CDR3 loop spans 13 amino acids. V lost 5 bases and J lost 7; bases outside the gene matches: 5. Germline V gene lookup returns CDR1 SGHNT and CDR2 YENEEA.